This T cell receptor (beta chain) was found in a study of chemoradiotherapy in HPV16-positive cancers. Repertoires were sampled repeatedly during chemoradiotherapy. V gave up 6 bases and J gave up 4 bases; unmatched junction bases: 6. The CDR3 runs 14 residues. Per the germline V gene, CDR1 is MNHEY and CDR2 is SVGAGI. Sequencing was performed with immunoSEQ multiplex PCR; in TCRdb, only in-frame clones are kept and a portion is missing. This table has 5,500 to 8,000 clones, around 77% appearing once. This specimen was acquired from a patient who underwent chemoradiotherapy. This chain joins TRBV6-5 and TRBJ1-2; TRBD1 matches 9 bases. The TCR sequence derives from a human donor with HPV-associated anogenital cancer. The CDR3 nucleotides read TGTGCCAGCAGCCCCGGGACAGGGAGCTATGGCTACACCTTC. It encodes CASSPGTGSYGYTF.